These 5 T cell receptor beta chains originate from one sample sequenced in a study of STAT5B mutations in CD4+ large granular lymphocyte leukemia. Profiling relied on immunoSEQ multiplex PCR, and the TCRdb table lists in-frame clones only, not all of them. The sample lists some 45,000 clones, 80% to 90% occurring once. Sample: CD4+ T cells from blood buffy coats. These receptors all stem from a human donor in good health.

This clone has a single count. The V and J genes are TRBV5-1 and TRBJ2-7, with D possibly matching TRBD1 (5 bases). Germline values: CDR1 SGHRS, CDR2 YFSETQ. The CDR3 runs to 16 residues. V was trimmed by 0 bases and J by 0 bases, leaving 13 bases between them. This CDR3 is CASSLGGSLSSYEQYF. Written as DNA, the CDR3 is TGCGCCAGCAGCTTGGGGGGCTCCCTGTCCTCCTACGAGCAGTACTTC.

This clone has more than one count but fewer than ten. CDR3 in amino acids: CASSWGGGDGNTIYF. DNA of the CDR3: TGTGCCAGCAGCTGGGGCGGGGGGGATGGAAACACCATATATTTT. The chain joins TRBV7-2 to TRBJ1-3, with D possibly TRBD1 on 5 matching bases. CDR3 length equals 15 residues. Between the trimmed V and J ends, which lost 4 bases and 3 bases, there was a span of 13 bases. Germline assignment: CDR1 SGHTA and CDR2 FQGNSA. Full variable domain (remainder filled in from reference TRBV7-2 and TRBJ1-3): GAGVSQSPSNKVTEKGKDVELRCDPISGHTALYWYRQSLGQGLEFLIYFQGNSAPDKSGLPSDRFSAERTGGSVSTLTIQRTQQEDSAVYLCASSWGGGDGNTIYFGEGSWLTVV.

This rearrangement joins TRBV6-5 to TRBJ1-2; D may be TRBD1 (6 bases). Trimming cost V 5 bases and J 1 base, with 14 bases left between them. The CDR3 runs to 15 residues. Germline V lookup: CDR1 MNHEY, CDR2 SVGAGI. CDR3 sequence reads: CASSGEDSLNYGYTF. CDR3 bases: TGTGCCAGCAGTGGTGAGGACAGCCTTAACTATGGCTACACCTTC.

This clone was recorded once. The chain combines TRBV7-2 with TRBJ1-2; D gene uncertain. This CDR3 comprises 13 residues. Germline assignment: CDR1 SGHTA and CDR2 FQGNSA. V shed 4 bases and J shed 8 bases, with 14 bases lying between them. The CDR3 nucleotides read TGTGCCAGCAGCTCCGCAACCCGCGAGGGCTACACCTTC. This gives the protein CASSSATREGYTF.

V is TRBV2 and J is TRBJ2-7; 9 bases match TRBD1. CDR1 is SNHLY and CDR2 is FYNNEI in the germline V gene. The length of the CDR3 is 14 residues. The V gene end was trimmed by 5 bases and the J gene end by 1 base; junction bases not matched to a gene: 3. This CDR3 reads CASSPGQGSYEQYF. The CDR3 coding sequence is TGTGCCAGCAGTCCCGGACAGGGGTCCTACGAGCAGTACTTC.